This T cell receptor beta chain was obtained from a study of cytomegalovirus exposure and HLA in healthy donors. Study-wide findings and caveats: Highest at DRB1 and lowest at HLA-C, TCR association rates differed among HLA loci in a later analysis. In an earlier analysis, productive rearrangement rates for most beta V segments clustered near 87% or 30%.

The PCR ran on 60 Vbeta and 13 Jbeta primers. Data came from immunoSEQ multiplex PCR; TCRdb stores just in-frame clones and leaves some out. This table lists some 200,000 clones. V was clipped by 4 bases and J by 0 bases, with 10 bases between them. CDR1 and CDR2 (germline): SQVTM, ANQGSEA. The CDR3 has 13 residues. In regard to this clone: Its antigen is not known.

The source material was PBMCs. The receptor was isolated from a young woman in good health and CMV-seropositive. J is TRBJ2-7 and V is TRBV29-1; D unclear. This CDR3 is CSVGYSYSYEQYF. The CDR3, as DNA: TGCAGCGTTGGATACTCATACTCCTACGAGCAGTACTTC.